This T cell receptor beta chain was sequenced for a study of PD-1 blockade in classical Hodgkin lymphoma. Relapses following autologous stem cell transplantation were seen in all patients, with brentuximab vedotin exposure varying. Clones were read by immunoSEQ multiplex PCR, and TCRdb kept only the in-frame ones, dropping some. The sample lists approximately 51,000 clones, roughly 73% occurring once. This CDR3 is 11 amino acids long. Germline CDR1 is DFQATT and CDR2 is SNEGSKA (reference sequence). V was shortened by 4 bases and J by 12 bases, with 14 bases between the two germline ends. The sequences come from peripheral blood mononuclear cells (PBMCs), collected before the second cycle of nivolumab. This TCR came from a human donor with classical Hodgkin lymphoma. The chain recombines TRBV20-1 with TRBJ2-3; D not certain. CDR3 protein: CSAILQQPQYF. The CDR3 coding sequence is TGCAGTGCTATTTTACAGCAACCCCAGTATTTT.